This T cell receptor (beta chain) originates from a study of T cells in Graves' hyperthyroidism and ophthalmopathy. Study-level results: Blood also carried most thyroid clonotypes expanded above 0.001.

This clonotype was recorded at least ten times. Its antigen is still unknown. The investigators amplified TCR beta CDR3 regions from RNA transcripts. The TCR CDR3 first-round RT-PCR relied on the HTBI primer set. TCRdb used MiXCR to reprocess the multiplex PCR reads, holding one entry per CDR3 protein. The sample has roughly 240,000 distinct CDR3 sequences, around 25% seen once. V lost 4 bases, J lost 6 bases, and 13 bases lay in between. Germline V lookup: CDR1 SGDLS, CDR2 YYNGEE. This CDR3 contains 14 residues. A 10 ml volume of fresh peripheral blood provided the PBMCs. The sequence was obtained from a woman in her forties with Graves' ophthalmopathy. This chain connects TRBV9 to TRBJ2-2; tentatively, D is TRBD2 (6 bases). The sequenced sample consisted of blood. The CDR3 here is CASSSGVEAGELFF. The CDR3 nucleotides read TGTGCCAGCAGCTCGGGAGTTGAGGCCGGGGAGCTGTTTTTT.